The 9 T cell receptor beta chains below all came from one sample that was sequenced in a study of cytotoxic CD8 clonotypes in ibrutinib-treated CLL (dated by TCRdb to the early 2020s). The time point label here, explained by the study, means: roughly 23 months on ibrutinib. Library creation used the immunoSEQ multiplex PCR assay. Held by TCRdb, this immuneACCESS table contains in-frame sequences only and omits some clones. Under half of the omission traces to an unresolved V gene where checked; the cause of the rest is unknown. This sample lists about 200,000 clones; around three quarters were detected once. The ten largest clones add up to roughly 12% of the sample. Sequencing was performed on PBMCs, taken after 24 months of ibrutinib treatment. These receptors all stem from a human donor with chronic lymphocytic leukemia.

The J gene is TRBJ2-2, the V gene TRBV7-2; D possibly corresponds to TRBD2 (6 bases). Between the trimmed V and J ends, which lost 2 bases and 4 bases, there was a span of 11 bases. This CDR3 is 15 amino acids long. Looked up from germline, CDR1 is SGHTA and CDR2 is FQGNSA. This chain's CDR3 is CASSLSGLITGELFF. In DNA, the CDR3 is TGTGCCAGCAGCTTATCCGGACTAATCACCGGGGAGCTGTTTTTT.

The rearrangement links TRBV9 to TRBJ2-1; 13 bases are a match to TRBD2. The CDR3 totals 17 residues. Germline V gene sequence: CDR1 SGDLS, CDR2 YYNGEE. Losses at the gene ends were 3 bases for V and 9 bases for J; bases not matched to a gene: 12. CDR3 coding DNA: TGTGCCAGCAGCGCAGCCCCGGGACTAGCGGGGCTTGGTGAGCAGTTCTTC. This sequence encodes CASSAAPGLAGLGEQFF.

The chain combines TRBV10-3 with TRBJ1-4; 8 bases line up with TRBD1. Germline lookup yields CDR1 ENHRY and CDR2 SYGVKD. This CDR3 comprises 16 residues. Unmatched junction bases numbered 12, after V lost 5 bases and J lost 7 bases. The CDR3 reads CAISRTGLVLGEKLFF. The CDR3 DNA is TGTGCCATCAGTAGGACAGGGTTGGTTTTAGGTGAAAAACTGTTTTTT.

The V gene is TRBV7-3, the J gene TRBJ1-2; tentative D call: TRBD1 (6 bases). The germline gives CDR1 SGHTA, CDR2 FQGTGA. The V end was cut by 1 base, the J end by 3 bases, with 12 bases between. The CDR3 totals 15 residues. CDR3 nucleotide sequence: TGTGCCAGCAGCTTAAATGGGGGCAGCGACTATGGCTACACCTTC. Translating it yields CASSLNGGSDYGYTF.

This clone was seen only once. This chain links TRBV7-9 with TRBJ2-7; D gene uncertain. Trimming shortened V by 2 bases and J by 6 bases, and 8 bases separated the two germline ends. Germline V gene lookup returns CDR1 SEHNR and CDR2 FQNEAQ (reference sequence). The length of the CDR3 is 12 residues. CDR3: CASSLRVGEQYF. The CDR3 DNA is TGTGCCAGCAGCTTAAGGGTCGGCGAGCAGTACTTC.

The rearrangement uses TRBV27 and TRBJ2-1, with D hard to call. Germline V gene lookup returns CDR1 MNHEY and CDR2 SMNVEV (reference sequence). Trimming pared 0 bases from V and 6 bases from J, leaving 6 bases between. This CDR3 has 13 amino acids. The CDR3 bases are TGTGCCAGCAGTTTATCAGGGTTCAATGAGCAGTTCTTC. This codes for CASSLSGFNEQFF.

The V gene is TRBV4-1, the J gene TRBJ2-2, with TRBD1 as a possible D gene (5 bases). The CDR3 is 15 amino acids. Germline V gene data show CDR1 as MGHRA and CDR2 as YSYEKL. Trimming pared 3 bases from V and 2 bases from J, leaving 10 bases between. The CDR3 sequence is CASSQTTANTGELFF. In DNA form, the CDR3 reads TGCGCCAGCAGCCAGACGACAGCTAACACCGGGGAGCTGTTTTTT.

The CDR3 nucleotides are TGTGCCAGCAGCCCTACAGAAGATAGCAATCAGCCCCAGCATTTT. Encoded protein: CASSPTEDSNQPQHF. The rearrangement uses TRBV7-9 and TRBJ1-5; D not certain. The germline V gene encodes CDR1 SEHNR and CDR2 FQNEAQ (reference sequence). CDR3 length: 15 amino acids. V lost 5 bases and J lost 0, with 11 bases in between.

V is TRBV6-5 and J is TRBJ1-1; D not resolved. This CDR3 comprises 13 residues. V lost 0 bases and J 8 bases, leaving 10 bases between the germline ends. The germline V gene encodes CDR1 MNHEY and CDR2 SVGAGI. The CDR3 reads CASSYSSSGEAFF. The DNA for the CDR3 is TGTGCCAGCAGTTACTCGAGTAGTGGGGAAGCTTTCTTT.